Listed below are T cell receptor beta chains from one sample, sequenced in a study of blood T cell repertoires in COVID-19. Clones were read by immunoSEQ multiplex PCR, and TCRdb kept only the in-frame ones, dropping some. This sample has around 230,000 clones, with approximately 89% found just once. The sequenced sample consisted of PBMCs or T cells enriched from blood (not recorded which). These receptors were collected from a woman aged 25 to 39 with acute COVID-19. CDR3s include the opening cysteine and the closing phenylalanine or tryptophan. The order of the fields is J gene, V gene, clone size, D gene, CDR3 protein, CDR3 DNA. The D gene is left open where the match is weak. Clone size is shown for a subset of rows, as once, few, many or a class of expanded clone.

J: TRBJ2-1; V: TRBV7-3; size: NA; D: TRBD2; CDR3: CASSKTSSGNEQFF; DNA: TGTGCCAGCAGCAAAACGTCTAGCGGCAATGAGCAGTTCTTC
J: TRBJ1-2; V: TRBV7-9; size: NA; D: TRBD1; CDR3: CASSARQGGYTF; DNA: TGTGCCAGCAGCGCCAGACAGGGTGGCTACACCTTC
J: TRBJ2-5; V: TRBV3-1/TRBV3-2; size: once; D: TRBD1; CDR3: CASSLGGTETQYF; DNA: TGTGCCAGCAGCCTAGGGGGCACGGAGACCCAGTACTTC
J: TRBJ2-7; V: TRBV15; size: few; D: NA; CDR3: CATSPGIFDEQYF; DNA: TGTGCCACCAGCCCAGGGATCTTTGACGAGCAGTACTTC
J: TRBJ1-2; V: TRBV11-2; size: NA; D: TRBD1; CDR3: CASSLGTGYGYTF; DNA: TGTGCCAGCAGTTTGGGGACAGGGTATGGCTACACCTTC
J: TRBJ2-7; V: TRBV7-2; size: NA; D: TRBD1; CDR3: CASSPGQGRSYEQYF; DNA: TGTGCCAGCAGCCCCGGACAGGGGCGCTCCTACGAGCAGTACTTC
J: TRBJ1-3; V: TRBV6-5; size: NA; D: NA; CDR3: CASSYRSGVGNTIYF; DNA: TGTGCCAGCAGTTACAGGTCAGGGGTCGGAAACACCATATATTTT
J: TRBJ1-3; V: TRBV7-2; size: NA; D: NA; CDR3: CASSPLSGNTIYF; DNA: TGTGCCAGCAGCCCTCTTTCTGGAAACACCATATATTTT
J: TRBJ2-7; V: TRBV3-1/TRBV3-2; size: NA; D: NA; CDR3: CASSQAGAATYEQYF; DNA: TGTGCCAGCAGCCAAGCAGGGGCAGCCACCTACGAGCAGTACTTC
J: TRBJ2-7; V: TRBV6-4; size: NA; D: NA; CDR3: CASSDSRRGTYEQYF; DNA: TGTGCCAGCAGTGACTCGAGAAGGGGAACCTACGAGCAGTACTTC
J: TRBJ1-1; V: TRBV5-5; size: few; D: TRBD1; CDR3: CASSIGTAEAFF; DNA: TGTGCCAGCAGCATCGGGACAGCTGAAGCTTTCTTT
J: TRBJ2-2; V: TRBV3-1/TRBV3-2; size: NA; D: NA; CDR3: CASSQEAENTGELFF; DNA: TGTGCCAGCAGCCAAGAGGCGGAGAACACCGGGGAGCTGTTTTTT
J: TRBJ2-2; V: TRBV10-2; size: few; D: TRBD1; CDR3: CASRDRGTGELFF; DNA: TGCGCCAGCAGGGACAGGGGGACCGGGGAGCTGTTTTTT
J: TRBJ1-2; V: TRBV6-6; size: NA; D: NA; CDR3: CASSSDPTPYGYTF; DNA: TGTGCCAGCAGTTCAGACCCGACTCCCTATGGCTACACCTTC
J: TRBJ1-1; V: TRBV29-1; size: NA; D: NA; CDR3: CSVEGAEGTEAFF; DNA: TGCAGCGTTGAGGGGGCAGAAGGCACTGAAGCTTTCTTT
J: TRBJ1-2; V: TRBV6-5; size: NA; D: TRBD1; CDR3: CASSYRPTGANYGYTF; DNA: TGTGCCAGCAGTTACCGACCGACAGGGGCAAACTATGGCTACACCTTC
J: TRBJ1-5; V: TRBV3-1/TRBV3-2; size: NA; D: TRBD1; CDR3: CASSNRDRGENQPQHF; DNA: TGTGCCAGCAGCAACCGGGACAGGGGAGAGAATCAGCCCCAGCATTTT
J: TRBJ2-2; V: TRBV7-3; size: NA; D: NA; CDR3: CASSPIAGGGGGELFF; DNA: TGTGCCAGCAGCCCCATCGCCGGGGGAGGTGGCGGGGAGCTGTTTTTT
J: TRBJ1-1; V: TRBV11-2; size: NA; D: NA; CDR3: CASSFLQGTNTEAFF; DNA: TGTGCCAGCAGCTTCCTACAGGGCACAAACACTGAAGCTTTCTTT
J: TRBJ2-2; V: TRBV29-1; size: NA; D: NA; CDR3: CSVEVQTNTGELFF; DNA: TGCAGCGTTGAGGTACAGACGAACACCGGGGAGCTGTTTTTT
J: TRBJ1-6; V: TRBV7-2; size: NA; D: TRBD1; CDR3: CASSLAPRTGGSPLHF; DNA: TGTGCCAGCAGCTTAGCCCCCAGGACAGGGGGGTCACCCCTCCACTTT
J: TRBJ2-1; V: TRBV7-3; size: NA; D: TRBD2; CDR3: CASSYVGGSYNEQFF; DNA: TGTGCCAGCAGCTACGTCGGGGGGAGCTACAATGAGCAGTTCTTC
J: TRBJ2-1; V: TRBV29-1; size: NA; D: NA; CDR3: CSVEFRGRWNEQFF; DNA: TGCAGCGTTGAGTTTAGGGGAAGGTGGAATGAGCAGTTCTTC
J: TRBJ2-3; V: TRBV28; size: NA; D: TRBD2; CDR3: CASSWTSGVDTQYF; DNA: TGTGCCAGCAGTTGGACTAGCGGGGTAGATACGCAGTATTTT
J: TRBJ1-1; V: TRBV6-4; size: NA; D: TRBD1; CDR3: CASSQGAGTEAFF; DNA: TGTGCCAGCAGTCAGGGGGCCGGCACTGAAGCTTTCTTT
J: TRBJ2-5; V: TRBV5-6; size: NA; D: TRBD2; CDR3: CASSLAPSGDQETQYF; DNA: TGTGCCAGCAGCTTGGCGCCTAGCGGGGACCAAGAGACCCAGTACTTC
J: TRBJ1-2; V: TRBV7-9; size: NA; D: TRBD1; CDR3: CASSFNTGGNYGYTF; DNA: TGTGCCAGCAGCTTTAATACAGGGGGCAACTATGGCTACACCTTC
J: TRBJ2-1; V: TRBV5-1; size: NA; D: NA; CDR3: CASSDGGPSYNEQFF; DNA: TGCGCCAGCAGTGACGGGGGTCCCTCCTACAATGAGCAGTTCTTC
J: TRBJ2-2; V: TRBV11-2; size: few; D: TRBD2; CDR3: CASSFGTSGEANTGELFF; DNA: TGTGCCAGCAGCTTCGGGACTAGCGGGGAGGCGAACACCGGGGAGCTGTTTTTT
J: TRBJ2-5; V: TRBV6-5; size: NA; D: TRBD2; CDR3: CASSYGGGLETQYF; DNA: TGTGCCAGCAGTTATGGCGGGGGGCTGGAGACCCAGTACTTC
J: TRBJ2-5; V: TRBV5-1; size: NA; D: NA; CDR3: CASSPGDFYGQETQYF; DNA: TGCGCCAGCAGCCCGGGGGACTTCTACGGGCAAGAGACCCAGTACTTC
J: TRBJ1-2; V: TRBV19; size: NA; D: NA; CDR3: CASSIDQQGWNGYTF; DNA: TGTGCCAGTAGTATAGATCAACAGGGTTGGAATGGCTACACCTTC
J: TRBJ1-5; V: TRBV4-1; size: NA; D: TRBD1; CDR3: CASSQADRVDNQPQHF; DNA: TGCGCCAGCAGCCAAGCAGACAGGGTCGACAATCAGCCCCAGCATTTT
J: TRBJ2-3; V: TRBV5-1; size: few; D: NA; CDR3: CASSIGTNADTQYF; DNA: TGCGCCAGCAGCATTGGTACTAATGCGGATACGCAGTATTTT
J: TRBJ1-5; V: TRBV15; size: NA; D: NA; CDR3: CATSRDRSGVGQPQHF; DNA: TGTGCCACCAGCAGAGATCGCTCAGGGGTCGGTCAGCCCCAGCATTTT